This TCR beta chain came from a study of cytotoxic CD8 clonotypes in ibrutinib-treated CLL. Study information: Partial responses totalled approximately 25 and complete responses 2; after median approximately 74 months, approximately 15 remained remitted and around twelve progressed. General study points: An increase in clonality occurred at ibrutinib response, followed by a return toward baseline at progression. Public clonotypes, found uncommonly, either contracted or stayed stable on treatment.

CDR3 length: 17 residues. Germline V gene lookup returns CDR1 MDHEN and CDR2 SYDVKM. V was pared by 6 bases and J by 3 bases, with 21 bases between. Comment on this clone: What it binds is unknown.

Sequenced by immunoSEQ multiplex PCR; TCRdb stores in-frame clones only, minus some. Of about 130,000 clones listed, around four fifths were seen once; the top ten hold around 3.3%. Sequencing used PBMCs, obtained after 24 months of ibrutinib treatment. This sequence joins TRBV28 and TRBJ2-1; tentatively, D is TRBD1 (6 bases). The sequence was obtained from a human donor with chronic lymphocytic leukemia. CDR3 DNA sequence: TGTGCCAGCAGCGGGGCAGGGGCCCGTACCGACTACAATGAGCAGTTCTTC. This gives the protein CASSGAGARTDYNEQFF.